This TCR beta chain emerged from a study of blood T cell repertoires in COVID-19. V dropped 0 bases and J dropped 5 bases, with 16 bases sitting between them. In germline, CDR1 is GTSNPN, CDR2 SVGIG (reference sequence). The CDR3 consists of 15 residues. Repertoires were generated with immunoSEQ multiplex PCR, while TCRdb's copy carries only in-frame clones and drops some. The sample yields about 180,000 clones, roughly nine tenths seen once. J is TRBJ1-1 and V is TRBV30, with D possibly TRBD1 on 5 matching bases. The sample was peripheral blood. This TCR came from a woman aged 25-40 years with active or convalescent COVID-19. DNA of the CDR3: TGTGCCTGGAGTGTACCCGGGCAGGGTTGGACTGAAGCTTTCTTT. It specifies CAWSVPGQGWTEAFF.